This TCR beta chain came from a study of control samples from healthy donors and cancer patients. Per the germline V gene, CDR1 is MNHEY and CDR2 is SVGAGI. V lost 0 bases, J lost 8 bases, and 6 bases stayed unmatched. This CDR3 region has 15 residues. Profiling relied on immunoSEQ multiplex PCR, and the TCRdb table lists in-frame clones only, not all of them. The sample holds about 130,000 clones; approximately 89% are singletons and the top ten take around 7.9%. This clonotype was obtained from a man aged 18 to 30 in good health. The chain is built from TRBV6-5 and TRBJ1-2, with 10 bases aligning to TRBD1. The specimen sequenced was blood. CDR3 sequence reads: CASSYSTGGVNGYTF. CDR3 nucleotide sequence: TGTGCCAGCAGTTACTCGACAGGGGGCGTTAACGGCTACACCTTC.